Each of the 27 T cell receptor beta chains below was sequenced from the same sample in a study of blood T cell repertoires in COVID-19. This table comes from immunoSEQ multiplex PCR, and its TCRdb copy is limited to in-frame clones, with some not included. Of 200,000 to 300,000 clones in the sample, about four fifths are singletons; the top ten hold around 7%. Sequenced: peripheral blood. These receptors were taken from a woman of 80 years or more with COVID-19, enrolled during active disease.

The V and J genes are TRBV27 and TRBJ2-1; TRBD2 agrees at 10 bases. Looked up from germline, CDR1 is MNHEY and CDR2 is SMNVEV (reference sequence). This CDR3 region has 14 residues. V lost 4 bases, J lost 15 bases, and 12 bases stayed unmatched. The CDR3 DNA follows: TGTGCCAGCAGTTCTCAAGGACTAGCGGCTCCGGGGTTCTTC. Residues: CASSSQGLAAPGFF.

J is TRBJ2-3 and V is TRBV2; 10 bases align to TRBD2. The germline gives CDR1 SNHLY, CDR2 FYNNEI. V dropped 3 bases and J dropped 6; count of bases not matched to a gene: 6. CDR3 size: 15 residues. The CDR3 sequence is CASSDSSGRRDTQYF. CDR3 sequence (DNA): TGTGCCAGCAGTGACTCTAGCGGGAGAAGGGATACGCAGTATTTT.

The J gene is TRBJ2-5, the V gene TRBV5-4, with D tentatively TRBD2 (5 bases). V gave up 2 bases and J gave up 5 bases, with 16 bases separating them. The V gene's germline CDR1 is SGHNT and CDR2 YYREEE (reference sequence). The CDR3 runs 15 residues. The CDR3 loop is CASSFTTIRGETQYF. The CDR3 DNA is TGTGCCAGCAGCTTTACGACAATAAGAGGGGAGACCCAGTACTTC.

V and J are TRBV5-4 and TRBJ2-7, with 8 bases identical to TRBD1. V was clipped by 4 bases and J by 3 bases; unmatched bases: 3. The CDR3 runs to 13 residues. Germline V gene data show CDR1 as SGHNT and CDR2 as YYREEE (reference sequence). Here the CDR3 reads CASSADRGYEQYF. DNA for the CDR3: TGTGCCAGCAGCGCCGACAGGGGCTACGAGCAGTACTTC.

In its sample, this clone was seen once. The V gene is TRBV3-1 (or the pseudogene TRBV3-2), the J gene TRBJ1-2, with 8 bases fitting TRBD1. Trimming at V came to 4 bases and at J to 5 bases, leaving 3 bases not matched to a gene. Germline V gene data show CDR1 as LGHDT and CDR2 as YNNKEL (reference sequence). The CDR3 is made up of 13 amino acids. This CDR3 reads CASSPTGEYGYTF. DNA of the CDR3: TGTGCCAGCAGCCCGACAGGGGAATATGGCTACACCTTC.

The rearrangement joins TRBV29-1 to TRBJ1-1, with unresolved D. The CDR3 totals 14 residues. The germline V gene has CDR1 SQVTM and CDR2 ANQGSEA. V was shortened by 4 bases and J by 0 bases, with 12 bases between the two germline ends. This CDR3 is CSVVRGTVNTEAFF. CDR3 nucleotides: TGCAGCGTTGTACGGGGTACGGTGAACACTGAAGCTTTCTTT.

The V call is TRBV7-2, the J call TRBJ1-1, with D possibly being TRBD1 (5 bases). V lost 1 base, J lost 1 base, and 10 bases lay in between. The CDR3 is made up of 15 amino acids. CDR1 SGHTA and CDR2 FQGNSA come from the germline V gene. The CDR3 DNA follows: TGTGCCAGCAGCTTAGTAGGGCAGGGGAACACTGAAGCTTTCTTT. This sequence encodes CASSLVGQGNTEAFF.

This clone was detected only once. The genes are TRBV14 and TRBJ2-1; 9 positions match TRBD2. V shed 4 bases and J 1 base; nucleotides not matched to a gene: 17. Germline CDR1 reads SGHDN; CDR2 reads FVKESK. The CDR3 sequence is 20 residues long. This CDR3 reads CASSPARRGGSGRSYNEQFF. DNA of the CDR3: TGTGCCAGCAGCCCAGCCAGAAGGGGGGGTAGCGGGAGATCCTACAATGAGCAGTTCTTC. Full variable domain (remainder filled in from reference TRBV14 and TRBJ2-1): EAGVTQFPSHSVIEKGQTVTLRCDPISGHDNLYWYRRVMGKEIKFLLHFVKESKQDESGMPNNRFLAERTGGTYSTLKVQPAELEDSGVYFCASSPARRGGSGRSYNEQFFGPGTRLTVL.

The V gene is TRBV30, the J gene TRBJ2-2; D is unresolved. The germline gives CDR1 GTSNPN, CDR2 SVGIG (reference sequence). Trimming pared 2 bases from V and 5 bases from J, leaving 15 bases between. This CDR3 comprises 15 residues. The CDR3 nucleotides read TGTGCCTGGAGTCGCCTCGGCCTAGGAACCGGGGAGCTGTTTTTT. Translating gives CAWSRLGLGTGELFF.

The CDR3 nucleotides read TGTGCCAGCAGCTCGTTAGCGGGAGTAGGCGGGGAGCTGTTTTTT. Translating it yields CASSSLAGVGGELFF. The rearrangement joins TRBV11-2 to TRBJ2-2, with 9 nucleotides matching TRBD2. The CDR3 consists of 15 residues. Germline V gives CDR1 SGHAT, CDR2 FQNNGV. The junction had 7 bases not matched to a gene; V was cut back by 4 bases and J by 7 bases.

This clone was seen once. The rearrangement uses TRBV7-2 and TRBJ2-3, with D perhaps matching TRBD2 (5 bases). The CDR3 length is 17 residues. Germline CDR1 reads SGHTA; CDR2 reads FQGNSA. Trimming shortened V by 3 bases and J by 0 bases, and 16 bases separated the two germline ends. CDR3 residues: CASSFAGAGYSTDTQYF. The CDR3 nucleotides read TGTGCCAGCAGCTTCGCAGGCGCGGGCTATAGCACAGATACGCAGTATTTT.

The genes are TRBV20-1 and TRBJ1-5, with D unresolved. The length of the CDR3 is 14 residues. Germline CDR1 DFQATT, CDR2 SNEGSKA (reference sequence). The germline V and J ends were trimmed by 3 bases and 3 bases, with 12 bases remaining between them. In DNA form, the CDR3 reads TGCAGTGCTAGTTGGACCGGGAACAATCAGCCCCAGCATTTT. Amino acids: CSASWTGNNQPQHF.

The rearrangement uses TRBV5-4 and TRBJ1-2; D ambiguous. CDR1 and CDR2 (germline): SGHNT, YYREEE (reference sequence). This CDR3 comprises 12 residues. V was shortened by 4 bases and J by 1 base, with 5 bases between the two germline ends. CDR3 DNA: TGTGCCAGCAGCCCCAATAACTATGGCTACACCTTC. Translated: CASSPNNYGYTF. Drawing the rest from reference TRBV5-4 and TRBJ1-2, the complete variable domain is ETGVTQSPTHLIKTRGQQVTLRCSSQSGHNTVSWYQQALGQGPQFIFQYYREEENGRGNFPPRFSGLQFPNYSSELNVNALELDDSALYLCASSPNNYGYTFGSGTRLTVV.

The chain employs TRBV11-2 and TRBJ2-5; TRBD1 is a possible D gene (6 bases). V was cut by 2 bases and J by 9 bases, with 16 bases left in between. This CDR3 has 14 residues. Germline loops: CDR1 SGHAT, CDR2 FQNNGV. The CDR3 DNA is TGTGCCAGCAGCTTAATGGACAGCGCGTGGGCCCAGTACTTC. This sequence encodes CASSLMDSAWAQYF.

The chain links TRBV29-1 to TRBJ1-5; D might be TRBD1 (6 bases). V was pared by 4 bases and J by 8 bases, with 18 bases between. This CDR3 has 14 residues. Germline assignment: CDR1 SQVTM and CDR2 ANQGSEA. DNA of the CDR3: TGCAGCGTTGGGGGGGAGGGGGGACACGAGCCCCAGCATTTT. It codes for CSVGGEGGHEPQHF.

CDR3: CASSSQGSGRATEAFF. CDR3 in DNA: TGTGCCAGCAGCTCCCAAGGTAGTGGGAGGGCGACTGAAGCTTTCTTT. The chain combines TRBV7-9 with TRBJ1-1; D unresolved. Per germline, CDR1 SEHNR and CDR2 FQNEAQ (reference sequence). This CDR3 comprises 16 residues. With 4 bases removed from V and 5 bases from J, the gap between germline ends came to 20 bases.

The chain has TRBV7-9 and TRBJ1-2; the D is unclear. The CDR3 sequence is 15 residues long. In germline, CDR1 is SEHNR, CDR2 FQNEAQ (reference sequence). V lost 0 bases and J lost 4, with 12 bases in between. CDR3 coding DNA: TGTGCCAGCAGCTTAGCGCAGGCAGAGACCTATGGCTACACCTTC. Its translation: CASSLAQAETYGYTF.

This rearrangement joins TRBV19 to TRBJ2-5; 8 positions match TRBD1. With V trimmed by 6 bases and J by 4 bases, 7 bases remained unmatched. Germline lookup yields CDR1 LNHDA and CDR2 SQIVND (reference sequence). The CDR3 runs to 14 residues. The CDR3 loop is CASRAQGAPETQYF. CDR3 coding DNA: TGTGCCAGTAGGGCGCAGGGGGCACCAGAGACCCAGTACTTC.

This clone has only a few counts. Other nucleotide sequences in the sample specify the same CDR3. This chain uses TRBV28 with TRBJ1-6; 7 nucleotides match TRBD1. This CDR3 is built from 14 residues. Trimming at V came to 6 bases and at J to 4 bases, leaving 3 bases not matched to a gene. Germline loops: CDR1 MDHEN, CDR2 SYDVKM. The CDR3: CASSLQGYNSPLHF. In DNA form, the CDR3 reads TGTGCCAGCAGCTTACAGGGGTATAATTCACCCCTCCACTTT.

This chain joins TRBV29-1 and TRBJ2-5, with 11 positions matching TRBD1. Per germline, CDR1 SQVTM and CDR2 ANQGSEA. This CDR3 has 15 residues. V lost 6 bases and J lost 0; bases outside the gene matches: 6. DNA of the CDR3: TGCAGCGTACGCCGGGACAGGGGGTACCAAGAGACCCAGTACTTC. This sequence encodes CSVRRDRGYQETQYF.

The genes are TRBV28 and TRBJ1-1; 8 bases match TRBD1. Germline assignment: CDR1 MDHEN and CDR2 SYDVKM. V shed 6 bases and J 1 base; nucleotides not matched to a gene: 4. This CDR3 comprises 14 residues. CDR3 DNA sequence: TGTGCCAGCAGCTTACAGGGGGGGAACACTGAAGCTTTCTTT. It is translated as CASSLQGGNTEAFF.

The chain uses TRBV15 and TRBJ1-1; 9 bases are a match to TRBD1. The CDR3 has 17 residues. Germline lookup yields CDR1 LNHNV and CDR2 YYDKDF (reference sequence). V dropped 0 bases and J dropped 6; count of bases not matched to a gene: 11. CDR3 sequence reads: CATSRDYPNRGRAEAFF. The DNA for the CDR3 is TGTGCCACCAGCAGAGATTACCCCAACAGGGGGCGCGCTGAAGCTTTCTTT.

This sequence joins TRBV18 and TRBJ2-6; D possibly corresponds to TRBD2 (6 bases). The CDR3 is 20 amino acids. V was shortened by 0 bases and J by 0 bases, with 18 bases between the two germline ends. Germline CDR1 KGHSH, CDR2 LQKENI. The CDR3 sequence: CASSPPTGTLIRSGANVLTF. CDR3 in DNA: TGTGCCAGCTCACCACCTACCGGGACTCTCATACGCTCTGGGGCCAACGTCCTGACTTTC.

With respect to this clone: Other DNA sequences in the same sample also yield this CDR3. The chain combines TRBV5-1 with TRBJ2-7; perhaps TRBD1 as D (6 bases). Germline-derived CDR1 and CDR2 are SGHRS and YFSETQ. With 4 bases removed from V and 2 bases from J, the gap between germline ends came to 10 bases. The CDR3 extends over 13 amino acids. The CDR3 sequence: CASSTGTAYEQYF. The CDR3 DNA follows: TGCGCCAGCAGCACAGGGACGGCCTACGAGCAGTACTTC.

The DNA for the CDR3 is TGTGCCAGCACTACCCACCGCAGGGGCTCAGGTCAGCCCCAGCATTTT. It translates to CASTTHRRGSGQPQHF. V and J are TRBV28 and TRBJ1-5; tentative D call: TRBD1 (6 bases). Trimming removed 7 bases at V and 6 bases at J, with 22 bases between. Germline V lookup: CDR1 MDHEN, CDR2 SYDVKM. The CDR3 is 16 residues long. Complete variable domain (other parts from reference TRBV28 and TRBJ1-5): DVKVTQSSRYLVKRTGEKVFLECVQDMDHENMFWYRQDPGLGLRLIYFSYDVKMKEKGDIPEGYSVSREKKERFSLILESASTNQTSMYLCASTTHRRGSGQPQHFGDGTRLSIL.

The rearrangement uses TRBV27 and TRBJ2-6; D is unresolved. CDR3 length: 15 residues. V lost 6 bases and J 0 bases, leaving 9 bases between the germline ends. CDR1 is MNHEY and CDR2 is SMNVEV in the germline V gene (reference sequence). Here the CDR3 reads CASRSTYSGANVLTF. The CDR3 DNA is TGTGCCAGCAGAAGTACCTACTCTGGGGCCAACGTCCTGACTTTC.

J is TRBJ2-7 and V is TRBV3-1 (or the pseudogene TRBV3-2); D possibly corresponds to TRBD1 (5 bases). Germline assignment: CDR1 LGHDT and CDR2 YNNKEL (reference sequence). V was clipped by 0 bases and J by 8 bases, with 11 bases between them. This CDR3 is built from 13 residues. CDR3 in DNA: TGTGCCAGCAGCCAAGATCCCAGGGTCAAGCAGTACTTC. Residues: CASSQDPRVKQYF.